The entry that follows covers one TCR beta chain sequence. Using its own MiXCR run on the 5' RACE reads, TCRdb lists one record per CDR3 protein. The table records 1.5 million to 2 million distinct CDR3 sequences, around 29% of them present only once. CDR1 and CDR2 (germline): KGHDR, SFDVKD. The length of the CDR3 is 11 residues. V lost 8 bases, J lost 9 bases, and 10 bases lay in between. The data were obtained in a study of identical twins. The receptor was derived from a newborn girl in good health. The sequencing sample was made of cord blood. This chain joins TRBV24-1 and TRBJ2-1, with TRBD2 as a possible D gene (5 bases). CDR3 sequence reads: CATTSGFEQFF. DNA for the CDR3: TGTGCCACCACTTCGGGGTTTGAGCAGTTCTTC.